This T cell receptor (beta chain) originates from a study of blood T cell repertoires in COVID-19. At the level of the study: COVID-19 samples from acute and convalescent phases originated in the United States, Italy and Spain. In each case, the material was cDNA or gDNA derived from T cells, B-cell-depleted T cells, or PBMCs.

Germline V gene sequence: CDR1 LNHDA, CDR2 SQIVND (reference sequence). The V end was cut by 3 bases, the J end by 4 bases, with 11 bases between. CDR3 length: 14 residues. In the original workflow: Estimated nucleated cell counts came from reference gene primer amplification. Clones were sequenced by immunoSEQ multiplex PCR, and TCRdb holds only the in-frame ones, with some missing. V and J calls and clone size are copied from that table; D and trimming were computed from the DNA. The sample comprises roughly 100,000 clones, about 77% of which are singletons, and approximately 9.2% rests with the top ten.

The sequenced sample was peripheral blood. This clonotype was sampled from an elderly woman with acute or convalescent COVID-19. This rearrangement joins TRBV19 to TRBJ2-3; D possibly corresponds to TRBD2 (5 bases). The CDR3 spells CASSIPYSADTQYF. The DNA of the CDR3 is TGTGCCAGTAGTATTCCATATAGCGCAGATACGCAGTATTTT.